Listed below are T cell receptor beta chains from one sample, sequenced in a study of T cell responses to AZD1222 COVID-19 vaccine. Method: immunoSEQ multiplex PCR; TCRdb's copy keeps in-frame clones and lacks some. The sample holds 85,000 to 100,000 clones; 80% to 90% are singletons and the top ten take about 9.4%. Sequencing was performed on peripheral blood, taken on day 0 of AZD1222 vaccination. The receptors derive from an adult in good health. The CDR3 runs from the conserved cysteine through the conserved F or W. Size is stated for part of the rows, as once, few or many counts, or as a class when the clone is expanded.

V: TRBV7-2
J: TRBJ1-5
size: NA
CDR3: CASSLGPGGNQPQHF

V: TRBV9
J: TRBJ1-4
size: NA
CDR3: CASSGGQGATNEKLFF

V: TRBV6-5
J: TRBJ2-7
size: NA
CDR3: CASRVGTTPTYEQYF

V: TRBV28
J: TRBJ2-1
size: NA
CDR3: CASSSPETGTSGSGAYNEQFF

V: TRBV27
J: TRBJ2-7
size: NA
CDR3: CASSLQLPSKYEQYF

V: TRBV19
J: TRBJ2-7
size: NA
CDR3: CASSIDPKGSTYEQYF

V: TRBV5-1
J: TRBJ2-3
size: NA
CDR3: CASSLSVANPGDTQYF

V: TRBV19
J: TRBJ1-4
size: NA
CDR3: CASSPLDRDSEKLFF

V: TRBV7-8
J: TRBJ1-6
size: NA
CDR3: CASSLHRGGSSPLHF

V: TRBV5-1
J: TRBJ1-1
size: NA
CDR3: CASSLQQRVDTEAFF

V: TRBV6-6
J: TRBJ1-1
size: NA
CDR3: CASSQKADTEAFF

V: TRBV7-9
J: TRBJ2-7
size: NA
CDR3: CASSSGQGSGIHEQYF

V: TRBV5-1
J: TRBJ1-4
size: NA
CDR3: CASSLAGYGNEKLFF

V: TRBV7-2
J: TRBJ1-2
size: once
CDR3: CASSFGTGNYGYTF

V: TRBV2
J: TRBJ2-3
size: NA
CDR3: CASSASLAGGEDTQYF

V: TRBV3-1/TRBV3-2
J: TRBJ2-7
size: NA
CDR3: CASSRAYRPYEQYF

V: TRBV28
J: TRBJ1-2
size: NA
CDR3: CASRKQGAKVDGYTF

V: TRBV7-2
J: TRBJ2-1
size: NA
CDR3: CASSLGLAGRFDEQFF

V: TRBV27
J: TRBJ1-2
size: NA
CDR3: CASSPSRAGGYGYTF

V: TRBV7-2
J: TRBJ1-5
size: NA
CDR3: CASSSVHHNQPQHF

V: TRBV2
J: TRBJ2-3
size: few
CDR3: CASRRTSGGTDTQYF

V: TRBV20-1
J: TRBJ2-7
size: once
CDR3: CSASGKVEQYF

V: TRBV2
J: TRBJ1-4
size: once
CDR3: CASGRVANEKLFF

V: TRBV7-7
J: TRBJ2-6
size: NA
CDR3: CASSPNVGAGANVLTF

V: TRBV29-1
J: TRBJ2-5
size: few
CDR3: CSSCTSGEETQYF

V: TRBV3-1/TRBV3-2
J: TRBJ2-7
size: NA
CDR3: CASSQTYSYEQYF

V: TRBV2
J: TRBJ1-2
size: NA
CDR3: CASSESGEGGNGYTF

V: TRBV5-1
J: TRBJ1-5
size: NA
CDR3: CASSRDLNQPQHF

V: TRBV7-2
J: TRBJ2-7
size: few
CDR3: CASSLDGQGGRGEQYF

V: TRBV5-1
J: TRBJ2-7
size: few
CDR3: CASSLVPRAGGPGEQYF

V: TRBV9
J: TRBJ2-7
size: few
CDR3: CASSGSIGTEQYF

V: TRBV28
J: TRBJ2-1
size: NA
CDR3: CASRKLAGSYNEQFF

V: TRBV7-6
J: TRBJ2-1
size: NA
CDR3: CASSTLAGGYYNEQFF

V: TRBV7-2
J: TRBJ1-5
size: NA
CDR3: CASSIRTGDNQPQHF

V: TRBV5-1
J: TRBJ1-2
size: NA
CDR3: CASSPGTAANYGYTF

V: TRBV7-6
J: TRBJ1-4
size: NA
CDR3: CASSLRQAPTNEKLFF

V: TRBV12-3/TRBV12-4
J: TRBJ2-7
size: NA
CDR3: CASSSQGYEQYF

V: TRBV10-3
J: TRBJ1-5
size: NA
CDR3: CAISNMGGGSTQPQHF

V: TRBV3-1/TRBV3-2
J: TRBJ2-1
size: NA
CDR3: CASSQDGYGNEQFF

V: TRBV6-5
J: TRBJ1-2
size: NA
CDR3: CASSPRRGLDGYTF

V: TRBV5-1
J: TRBJ1-2
size: NA
CDR3: CASSLDFQERHGYTF

V: TRBV6-1
J: TRBJ1-3
size: NA
CDR3: CASSEDGSSGNTIYF

V: TRBV3-1/TRBV3-2
J: TRBJ2-1
size: few
CDR3: CASNRGVGEQFF

V: TRBV28
J: TRBJ2-3
size: NA
CDR3: CASSLSPSFFPTDTQYF

V: TRBV5-4
J: TRBJ2-5
size: NA
CDR3: CASSLGAGAPRTQYF

V: TRBV4-2
J: TRBJ1-2
size: NA
CDR3: CASRGTGAYGYTF

V: TRBV18
J: TRBJ2-1
size: NA
CDR3: CASSPGHTSYNEQFF

V: TRBV4-2
J: TRBJ2-7
size: NA
CDR3: CASSQGWLDSGSSYEQYF

V: TRBV6-5
J: TRBJ1-5
size: NA
CDR3: CASSYSTGEGQPQHF

V: TRBV24-1
J: TRBJ1-5
size: NA
CDR3: CATSEEGNQPQHF

V: TRBV7-2
J: TRBJ1-5
size: NA
CDR3: CASSLVGGNSNQPQHF

V: TRBV7-9
J: TRBJ1-3
size: NA
CDR3: CASSLAGGADTIYF

V: TRBV5-6
J: TRBJ2-7
size: NA
CDR3: CASTELGGSSLVPYEQYF

V: TRBV30
J: TRBJ2-2
size: NA
CDR3: CAWSVQAGELFF

V: TRBV24-1
J: TRBJ2-3
size: NA
CDR3: CATSEATSGGTDTQYF

V: TRBV6-5
J: TRBJ1-2
size: NA
CDR3: CACQLGQGANYGYTF